The rows below give T cell receptor beta chains drawn from one sample of a study of CD8 T cells in Susac syndrome. Each CDR3 protein is one row after TCRdb ran MiXCR on the immunoSEQ multiplex PCR reads. The sample lists approximately 170,000 distinct CDR3 sequences, under 95% occurring once. Sequences were obtained from CD4+ T cells from PBMCs. These receptors were collected from a human donor in good health. The conserved cysteine and the conserved F or W are not part of the CDR3 here.

>TRBJ2-5|TRBV5-6
ASSLYGQGAGETQY
>TRBJ1-2|TRBV19
ASSLPPSGTVYGYT
>TRBJ2-1|TRBV4-3
ASSQEGQYGDEQF
>TRBJ2-3|TRBV18
ASSPLALAGVYNADTQY
>TRBJ2-7|TRBV7-8
ASSLGAGVGNEQY
>TRBJ2-2|TRBV7-8
ASRGRANTGELF
>TRBJ1-2|TRBV7-2
ASRARTGYGYT
>TRBJ2-3|TRBV20-1
SETGGITDTQY
>TRBJ2-3|TRBV9
ASSARGARDTQY
>TRBJ2-3|TRBV27
ASSSGQGGGTDTQY
>TRBJ1-5|TRBV18
ASSPQEDQPQH
>TRBJ1-4|TRBV10-3
AISQGADEKLF
>TRBJ1-5|TRBV25-1
ASSEGHQPQH
>TRBJ2-7|TRBV15
ATSPGASFPYEQY